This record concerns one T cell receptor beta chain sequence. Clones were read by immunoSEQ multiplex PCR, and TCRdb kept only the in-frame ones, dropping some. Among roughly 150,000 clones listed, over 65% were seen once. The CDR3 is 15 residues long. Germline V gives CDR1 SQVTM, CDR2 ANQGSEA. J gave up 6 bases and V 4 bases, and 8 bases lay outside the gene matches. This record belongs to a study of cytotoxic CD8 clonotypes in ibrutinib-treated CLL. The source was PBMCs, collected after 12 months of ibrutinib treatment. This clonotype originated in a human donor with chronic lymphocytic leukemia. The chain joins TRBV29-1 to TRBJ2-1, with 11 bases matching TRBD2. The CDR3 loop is CSVAASGGQINEQFF. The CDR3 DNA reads TGCAGCGTTGCGGCTAGCGGGGGGCAGATCAATGAGCAGTTCTTC.